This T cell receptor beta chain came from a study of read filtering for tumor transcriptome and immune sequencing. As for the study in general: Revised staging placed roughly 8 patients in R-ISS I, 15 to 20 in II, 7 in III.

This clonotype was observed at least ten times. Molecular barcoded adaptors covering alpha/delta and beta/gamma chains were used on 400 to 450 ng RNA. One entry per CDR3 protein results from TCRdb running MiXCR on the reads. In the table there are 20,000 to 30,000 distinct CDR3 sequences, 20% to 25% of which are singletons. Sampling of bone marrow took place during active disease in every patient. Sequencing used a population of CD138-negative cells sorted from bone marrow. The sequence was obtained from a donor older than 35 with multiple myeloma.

The CDR3 DNA reads as TGCAGCGTTGAAGTCCCTAGAAGCGGGATTTACAATGAGCAGTTCTTC. Translating gives CSVEVPRSGIYNEQFF. The gene calls are TRBV29-1 and TRBJ2-1; 7 bases line up with TRBD2. V lost 1 base, J lost 4 bases, and 10 bases stayed unmatched. Germline V gene data show CDR1 as SQVTM and CDR2 as ANQGSEA. This CDR3 is built from 16 residues.